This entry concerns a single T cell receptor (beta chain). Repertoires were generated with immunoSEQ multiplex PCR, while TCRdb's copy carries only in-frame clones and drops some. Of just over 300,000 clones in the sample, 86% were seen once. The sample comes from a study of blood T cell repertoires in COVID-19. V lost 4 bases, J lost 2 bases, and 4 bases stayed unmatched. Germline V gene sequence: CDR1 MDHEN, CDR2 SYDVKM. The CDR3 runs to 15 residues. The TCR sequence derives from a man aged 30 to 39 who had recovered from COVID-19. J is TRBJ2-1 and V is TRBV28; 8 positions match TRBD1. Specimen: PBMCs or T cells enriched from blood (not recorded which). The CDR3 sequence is CASSSRDRPYNEQFF. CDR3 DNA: TGTGCCAGCAGTTCCCGGGACAGGCCCTACAATGAGCAGTTCTTC.